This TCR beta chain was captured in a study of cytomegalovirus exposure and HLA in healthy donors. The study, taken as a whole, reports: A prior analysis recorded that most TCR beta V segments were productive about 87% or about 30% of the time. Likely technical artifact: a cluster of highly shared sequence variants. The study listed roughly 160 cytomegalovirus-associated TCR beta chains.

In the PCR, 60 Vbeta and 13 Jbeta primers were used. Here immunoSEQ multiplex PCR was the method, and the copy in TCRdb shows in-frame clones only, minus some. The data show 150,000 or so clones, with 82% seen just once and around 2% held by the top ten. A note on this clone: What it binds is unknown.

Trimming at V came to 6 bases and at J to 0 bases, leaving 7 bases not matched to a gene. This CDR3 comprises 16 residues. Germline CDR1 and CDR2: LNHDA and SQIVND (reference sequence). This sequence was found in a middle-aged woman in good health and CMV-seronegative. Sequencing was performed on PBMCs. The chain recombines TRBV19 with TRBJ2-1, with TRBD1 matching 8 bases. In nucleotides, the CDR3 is TGTGCCAGTAGGAGGACAGGGCAGAGCTCCTACAATGAGCAGTTCTTC. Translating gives CASRRTGQSSYNEQFF.